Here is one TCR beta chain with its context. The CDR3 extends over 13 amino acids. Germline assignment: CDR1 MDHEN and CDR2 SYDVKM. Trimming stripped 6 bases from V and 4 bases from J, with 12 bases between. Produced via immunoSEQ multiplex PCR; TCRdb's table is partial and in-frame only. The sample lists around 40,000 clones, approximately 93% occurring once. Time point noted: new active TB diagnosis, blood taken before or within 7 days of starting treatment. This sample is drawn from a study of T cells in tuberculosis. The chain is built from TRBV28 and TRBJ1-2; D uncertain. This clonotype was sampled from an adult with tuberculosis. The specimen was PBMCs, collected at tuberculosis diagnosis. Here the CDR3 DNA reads TGTGCCAGCAGGCCCAGCGGGTTCTATGGCTACACCTTC. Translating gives CASRPSGFYGYTF.